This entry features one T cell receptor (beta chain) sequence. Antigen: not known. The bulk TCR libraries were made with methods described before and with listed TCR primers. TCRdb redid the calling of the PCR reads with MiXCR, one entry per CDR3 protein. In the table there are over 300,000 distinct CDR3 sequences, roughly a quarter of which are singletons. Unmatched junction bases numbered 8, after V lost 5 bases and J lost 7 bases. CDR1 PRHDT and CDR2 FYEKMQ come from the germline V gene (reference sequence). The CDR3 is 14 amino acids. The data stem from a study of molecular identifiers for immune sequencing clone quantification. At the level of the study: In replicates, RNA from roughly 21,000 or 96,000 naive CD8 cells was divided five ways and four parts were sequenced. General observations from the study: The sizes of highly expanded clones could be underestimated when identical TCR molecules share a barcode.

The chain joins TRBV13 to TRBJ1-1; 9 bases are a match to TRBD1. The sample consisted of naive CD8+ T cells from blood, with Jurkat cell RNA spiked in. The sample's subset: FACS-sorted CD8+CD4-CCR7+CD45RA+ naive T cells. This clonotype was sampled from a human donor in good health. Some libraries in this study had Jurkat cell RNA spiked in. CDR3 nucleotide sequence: TGTGCCAGCAGCACAACCGACAGGGGGTTTGAAGCTTTCTTT. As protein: CASSTTDRGFEAFF.